Sequencing of this T cell receptor (beta chain) was carried out in a study of blood T cell repertoires in COVID-19. Study-wide context: The United States, Italy and Spain provided the acute and convalescent COVID-19 samples. T cells, B-cell-depleted T cells, or PBMCs provided the cDNA or gDNA that served as material.

The V end was cut by 7 bases, the J end by 5 bases, with 11 bases between. Germline CDR1 and CDR2: MNHEY and SVGAGI. This CDR3 has 12 amino acids. Source study methods: Estimates of nucleated cell counts were drawn from the amplification of reference gene primers. Here immunoSEQ multiplex PCR was the method, and the copy in TCRdb shows in-frame clones only, minus some. V and J calls and clone size follow that table, whereas D and trimming were derived from the DNA. The table has more than 100,000 clones, just over 85% seen once. The source is a human donor in a cohort sampled during active COVID-19. This sequence joins TRBV6-5 and TRBJ2-5, with D perhaps TRBD1 (7 bases). The sequenced sample consisted of peripheral blood. The CDR3 sequence: CASTSGGETQYF. The CDR3, as DNA: TGTGCCAGCACCTCAGGGGGGGAGACCCAGTACTTC.